One and the same sample provided the 2 T cell receptor beta chains below, sequenced in a study of cytomegalovirus exposure and HLA in healthy donors. TCRdb's table, derived via immunoSEQ multiplex PCR, lists solely in-frame clones and lacks some. The profile shows 150,000 to 200,000 clones, 89% of them singletons. Sequences were obtained from PBMCs. The receptors originated from a woman between 18 and 29 years old in good health and CMV-seropositive.

J is TRBJ2-1 and V is TRBV7-3, with TRBD2 matching 12 bases. CDR1 and CDR2 (germline): SGHTA, FQGTGA. Trimming at V came to 7 bases and at J to 7 bases, leaving 11 bases not matched to a gene. The CDR3 extends over 16 amino acids. The CDR3 protein is CASTPLTSGRNNEQFF. CDR3 nucleotides: TGTGCCAGCACCCCGTTAACTAGCGGGAGGAATAATGAGCAGTTCTTC.

The sample holds one count of this clone. The J gene is TRBJ1-1, the V gene TRBV6-5; D may be TRBD1 (5 bases). Trimming shortened V by 6 bases and J by 0 bases, and 14 bases separated the two germline ends. This CDR3 comprises 15 residues. CDR1 and CDR2 from the germline V gene are MNHEY and SVGAGI. The CDR3 region has the DNA TGTGCCAGCAGACTTCATGGGGCGGTGAACACTGAAGCTTTCTTT. Translating it yields CASRLHGAVNTEAFF.